One and the same sample provided the 5 T cell receptor beta chains below, sequenced in a study of shared clonotypes between healthy human individuals. Method: immunoSEQ multiplex PCR; TCRdb's copy keeps in-frame clones and lacks some. The sample yields millions of clones, about 92% seen once. Sequenced material: naive CD4+ T cells sorted from blood. Noted subset: CD45RA+ positively selected. All receptors derive from a man younger than 30 in good health.

Of note for this clone: Other nucleotide sequences from this sample produce the same CDR3. This sequence joins TRBV18 and TRBJ1-5, with no clear D. This CDR3 has 13 residues. Trimming left V 4 bases short and J 2 bases short, with 6 bases between. Germline V gene sequence: CDR1 KGHSH, CDR2 LQKENI. The chain's CDR3 is CASSQQGNQPQHF. CDR3 nucleotides: TGTGCCAGCTCACAGCAGGGCAATCAGCCCCAGCATTTT.

This rearrangement joins TRBV28 to TRBJ2-5; perhaps TRBD2 as D (5 bases). CDR1 MDHEN and CDR2 SYDVKM come from the germline V gene. Trimming took 6 bases from V and 3 from J, leaving 17 bases between them. This CDR3 spans 15 amino acids. The DNA of the CDR3 is TGTGCCAGCAGCCTAGGGAGAGGCAGAAAAGAGACCCAGTACTTC. Translating it yields CASSLGRGRKETQYF.

V usage is TRBV5-4 and J usage is TRBJ1-1; TRBD1 might be the D (5 bases). V was clipped by 7 bases and J by 3 bases, with 10 bases between them. Looked up from germline, CDR1 is SGHNT and CDR2 is YYREEE (reference sequence). The CDR3 has 12 amino acids. CDR3 in DNA: TGTGCCAGCCTATGGGGCGACACTGAAGCTTTCTTT. The encoded protein is CASLWGDTEAFF.

The rearrangement links TRBV19 to TRBJ1-2; a weak D match, TRBD1 (5 bases). Germline V gene lookup returns CDR1 LNHDA and CDR2 SQIVND (reference sequence). Trimming took 9 bases from V and 1 from J, leaving 24 bases between them. This CDR3 has 17 residues. CDR3 residues: CASHSRTNPKNNYGYTF. The CDR3 coding sequence is TGTGCCAGCCATAGCCGGACAAACCCAAAGAATAACTATGGCTACACCTTC.

The rearrangement uses TRBV5-4 and TRBJ1-1; no clear D. CDR1 and CDR2 from the germline V gene are SGHNT and YYREEE (reference sequence). V gave up 6 bases and J gave up 5 bases, with 14 bases separating them. The CDR3 consists of 13 residues. The CDR3 DNA follows: TGTGCCAGCATCTCACAGCCGGGGACTGAAGCTTTCTTT. Its protein product is CASISQPGTEAFF.